This TCR beta chain is drawn from a study of blood T cells in healthy people across ages (dated by TCRdb to between 2015 and 2016). At the level of the whole study: In model experiments, roughly one uniquely barcoded TCR beta cDNA molecule per two T cells was captured by template switching. The study measured age-related changes in TCR beta repertoire diversity using deep sequencing normalized with unique cDNA molecular identifiers. The donors were divided into four age groups: young (average approximately 17 years), middle-aged (around 37), aged (about 62) and long-lived (about 84). To avoid experimental bias, donors of different ages were distributed randomly across sequencing lanes. The study analyzed two additional independent replicas of 1 million unique cDNA reads from the same blood draw for two donors, one aged 18 to 29 and one aged 80 or older. What the work shows at the level of the full study, not this receptor alone: Donor CMV infection status was unknown, potentially confounding age-related changes in expanded clonotypes. Because profiling used bulk unsorted PBMCs, naive and antigen-experienced compartments could not be compared conclusively. Observed TCR beta diversity per million T cells fell roughly linearly with age, and a significant reduction was already apparent by age around 40. The long-lived group showed more naive CD4+ T cells, fewer expanded clones and increased TCR diversity than the aged group, suggesting age selection. There was a strong correlation between observed TCR beta diversity and the percentage of naive T cells measured by flow cytometry. Estimates of total diversity from one million sequenced T cells were regarded as lower bounds and underestimates.

The method was 5' RACE. Sequencing took place on an Illumina HiSeq 2500. A second 7 to 11 cycle PCR used a sample-barcoded 5' primer and a J-beta primer mix. Each TCR beta cDNA molecule received a unique molecular identifier from a template-switch 5' adaptor carrying 12 random nucleotides. Each sample yielded at least 3 million CDR3-containing paired-end reads. The Mint cDNA synthesis kit, primed by a TRBC-specific oligonucleotide, was used to synthesize first-strand cDNA from all RNA. Following uracil-DNA glycosylase treatment, a first 18-cycle PCR with universal primers M1SS and BC2_uni_R was performed on all cDNA. The original methods were these. Each sample was normalized by randomly selecting 1 million high-quality reads, each carrying a distinct molecular identifier. Reads with shared molecular identifiers were discarded instead of being binned into consensus sequences. MiTCR, set to a Q25 quality threshold and the strictest error-elimination algorithm, was used for CDR3 identification, clonotype clustering and error correction. A nonparametric unseen species model using Euler transformation provided a lower-bound estimate of total TCR beta diversity. TCRdb itself trimmed the public reads at Q25 with fastp, ran MiXCR and retained productive beta chains. Rows with a matching CDR3 protein are joined into one entry that keeps the most common DNA and genes. The authors' filters were not applied to this entry. The sample profile shows 1,500,000 or so distinct CDR3 sequences; roughly 59% of them were found once. Of the sample, 6.7% is held by the ten largest clones.

Systemically healthy Caucasian individuals from Russia, approximately 39 in total and aged roughly 6 to 95 years, were included as donors. Around 10 milliliters of peripheral blood were collected from each donor into EDTA-treated Vacutainer tubes. Ficoll-Paque density-gradient centrifugation was used to isolate PBMCs, with at least 7 million per sample. Trizol reagent was used to extract total RNA from PBMCs, with at least 5.5 micrograms per sample. Naive CD45RAhigh/CD27high T cell percentages were measured by flow cytometry on a PBMC aliquot from every donor. There are 15 amino acids in the CDR3, from cysteine to phenylalanine inclusive. Only the CDR3 DNA stays, 45 bases, in frame from base 1. CDR1 and CDR2, per the germline V gene (reference sequence), are DFQATT and SNEGSKA. V is pared back by 0 bases and J by 2 bases, with 13 bases lying between the germline termini. With regard to this clonotype: No cognate antigen has been identified for it. Base qualities are not recorded, but no much larger clone differs from it by a single base.

This sequence was found in a man aged 18 to 30 in good health. The sample taken for sequencing was blood. The rearrangement combines TRBV20-1 with TRBJ1-2, with a weak D call of TRBD1 (6 bases match). The nucleotide sequence is given as TGCAGTGCTAGAGATCACGAGGGGGAGAACTATGGCTACACCTTC. It codes for CSARDHEGENYGYTF.